Listed here is a single T cell receptor (beta chain). The CDR3 length is 15 residues. In germline, CDR1 is SGHAT, CDR2 FQNNGV. Between the trimmed V and J ends, which lost 3 bases and 1 base, there was a span of 10 bases. The sample originates from a study of blood T cell repertoires in COVID-19. At the level of the study: Acute and convalescent COVID-19 samples came from the United States, Italy and Spain.

Original methodology: Quantification of nucleated cells was approximated via reference gene primer amplification. TCRdb's copy holds only in-frame clones and misses some; the assay was immunoSEQ multiplex PCR. D and trimming were read from the DNA, whereas the V and J calls and clone size are those reported in that table. The sample has about 350,000 clones, 87% seen once; the top ten hold 6% to 7%. This receptor was identified in a woman aged 45-65 years with COVID-19, enrolled during active disease. The sample consisted of peripheral blood. The J gene is TRBJ2-4, the V gene TRBV11-2; D might be TRBD1 (6 bases). The CDR3 here is CASSFGGTAKNIQYF. CDR3 nucleotide sequence: TGTGCCAGCAGCTTTGGGGGCACGGCCAAAAACATTCAGTACTTC.